This T cell receptor beta chain was obtained from a study of shared clonotypes between healthy human individuals. Every subset had its genomic DNA shared out evenly among several immunoSEQ plates. Profiled with immunoSEQ multiplex PCR; TCRdb holds only in-frame clones, not every one. The sample records more than 2 million clones, around 93% being singletons. The study's findings and limits: Estimated clonotype richness was generally higher in naive than memory subsets. It was anticipated that sequencing depth would influence how many clonotypes donors shared.

It was CD45RO-negative cells, positively selected for CCR7, that made up naive CD8 cells, with terminally differentiated effector memory CD45RA+ cells excluded. All the donors were Caucasian adults who lived in Nashville, Tennessee. CDR1 is SEHNR and CDR2 is FQNEAQ in the germline V gene (reference sequence). The CDR3 is 10 amino acids. A word on this clone: Its antigen remains unknown.

The sequenced sample was naive CD8+ T cells from PBMCs. The chain is built from TRBV7-9 and TRBJ2-2, with D unclear. This receptor was obtained from a man between 18 and 29 years old in good health. Some clones in this sample may be carry-over from other donors' samples. For the CDR3, the DNA is TGTTTGTGCGACACCGGGGAGCTGTTTTTT. Translation gives CLCDTGELFF.